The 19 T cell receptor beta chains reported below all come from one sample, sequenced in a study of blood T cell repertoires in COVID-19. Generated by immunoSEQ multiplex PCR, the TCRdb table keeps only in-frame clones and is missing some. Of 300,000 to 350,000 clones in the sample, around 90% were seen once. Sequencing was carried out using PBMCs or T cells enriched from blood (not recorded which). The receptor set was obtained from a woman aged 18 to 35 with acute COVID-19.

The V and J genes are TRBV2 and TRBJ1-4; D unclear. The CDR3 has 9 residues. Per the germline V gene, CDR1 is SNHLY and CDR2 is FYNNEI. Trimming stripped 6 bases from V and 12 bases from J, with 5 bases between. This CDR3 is CASSLELFF. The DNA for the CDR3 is TGTGCCAGCAGCCTAGAACTGTTTTTT.

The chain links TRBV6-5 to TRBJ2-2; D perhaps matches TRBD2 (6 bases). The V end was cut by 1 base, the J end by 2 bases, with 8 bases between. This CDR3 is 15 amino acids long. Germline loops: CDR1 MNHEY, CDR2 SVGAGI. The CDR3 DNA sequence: TGTGCCAGCAGTTACTTCGCGGGAAACACCGGGGAGCTGTTTTTT. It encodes CASSYFAGNTGELFF.

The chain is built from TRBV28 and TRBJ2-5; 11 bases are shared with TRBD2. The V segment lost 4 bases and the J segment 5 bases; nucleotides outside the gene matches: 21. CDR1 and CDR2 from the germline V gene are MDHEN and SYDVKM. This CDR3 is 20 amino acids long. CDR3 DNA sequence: TGTGCCAGCAGTTCTCCGGGCGGGGGAGTAGCGGGAGGGGTTAGGGAGACCCAGTACTTC. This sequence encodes CASSSPGGGVAGGVRETQYF.

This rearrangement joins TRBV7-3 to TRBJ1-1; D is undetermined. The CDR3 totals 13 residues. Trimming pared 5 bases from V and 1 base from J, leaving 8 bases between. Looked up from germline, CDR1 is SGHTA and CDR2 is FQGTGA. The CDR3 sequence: CASSPYENTEAFF. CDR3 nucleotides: TGTGCCAGCAGCCCCTACGAGAACACTGAAGCTTTCTTT.

The CDR3 DNA reads as TGTGCCAGCAGCTTAGGACAGGGTAGCGAAAAACTGTTTTTT. This translates into CASSLGQGSEKLFF. The chain carries TRBV11-2 and TRBJ1-4; 7 nucleotides line up with TRBD1. Germline values: CDR1 SGHAT, CDR2 FQNNGV. CDR3 length: 14 residues. V shed 1 base and J 8 bases; nucleotides not matched to a gene: 4.

The CDR3 DNA reads as TGCAGCGTTGATTCAACGCGGGGGGAGGAGACCCAGTACTTC. Amino acid sequence: CSVDSTRGEETQYF. The chain joins TRBV29-1 to TRBJ2-5; 8 bases fit TRBD2. V lost 3 bases, J lost 5 bases, and 8 bases stayed unmatched. CDR1 and CDR2 from the germline V gene are SQVTM and ANQGSEA. This CDR3 spans 14 amino acids.

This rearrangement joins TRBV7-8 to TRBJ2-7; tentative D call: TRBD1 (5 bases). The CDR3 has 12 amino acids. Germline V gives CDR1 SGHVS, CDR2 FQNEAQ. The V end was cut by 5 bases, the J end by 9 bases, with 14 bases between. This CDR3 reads CASSRNQGVQYF. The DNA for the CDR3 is TGTGCCAGCAGCCGAAATCAGGGCGTGCAGTACTTC.

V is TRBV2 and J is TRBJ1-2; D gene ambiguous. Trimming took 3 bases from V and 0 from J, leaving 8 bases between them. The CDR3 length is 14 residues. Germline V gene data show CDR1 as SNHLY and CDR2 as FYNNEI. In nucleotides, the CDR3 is TGTGCCAGCAGTGATAAGCGAGCTAACTATGGCTACACCTTC. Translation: CASSDKRANYGYTF.

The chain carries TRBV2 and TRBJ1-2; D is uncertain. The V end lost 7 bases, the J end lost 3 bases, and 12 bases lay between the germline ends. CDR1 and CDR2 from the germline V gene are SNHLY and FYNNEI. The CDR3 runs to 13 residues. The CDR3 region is CASIVERDYGYTF. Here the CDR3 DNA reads TGTGCCAGCATAGTCGAAAGAGACTATGGCTACACCTTC.

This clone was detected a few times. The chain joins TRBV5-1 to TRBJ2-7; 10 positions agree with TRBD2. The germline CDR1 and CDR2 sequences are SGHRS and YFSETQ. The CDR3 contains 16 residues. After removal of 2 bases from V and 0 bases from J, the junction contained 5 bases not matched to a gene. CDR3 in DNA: TGCGCCAGCAGCTTTCTTACTAGCGGGACCTCCTACGAGCAGTACTTC. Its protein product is CASSFLTSGTSYEQYF.

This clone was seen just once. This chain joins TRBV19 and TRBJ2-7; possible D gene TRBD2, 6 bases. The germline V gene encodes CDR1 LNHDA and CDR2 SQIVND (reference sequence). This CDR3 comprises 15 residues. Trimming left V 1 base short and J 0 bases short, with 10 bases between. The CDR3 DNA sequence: TGTGCCAGTAGTATAGCCCCTAGCGTCTCCTACGAGCAGTACTTC. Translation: CASSIAPSVSYEQYF.

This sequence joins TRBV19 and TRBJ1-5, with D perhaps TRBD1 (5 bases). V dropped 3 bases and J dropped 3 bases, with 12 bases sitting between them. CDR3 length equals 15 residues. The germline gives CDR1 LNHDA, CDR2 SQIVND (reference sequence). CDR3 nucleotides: TGTGCCAGTAGTATGCTGGCAGGGTCCAATCAGCCCCAGCATTTT. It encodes CASSMLAGSNQPQHF. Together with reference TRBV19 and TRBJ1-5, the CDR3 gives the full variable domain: DGGITQSPKYLFRKEGQNVTLSCEQNLNHDAMYWYRQDPGQGLRLIYYSQIVNDFQKGDIAEGYSVSREKKESFPLTVTSAQKNPTAFYLCASSMLAGSNQPQHFGDGTRLSIL.

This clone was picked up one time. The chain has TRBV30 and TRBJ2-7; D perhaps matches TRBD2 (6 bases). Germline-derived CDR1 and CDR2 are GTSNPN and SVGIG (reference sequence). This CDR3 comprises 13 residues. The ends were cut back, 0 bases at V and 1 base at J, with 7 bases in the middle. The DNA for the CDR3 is TGTGCCTGGAGTGTTGGGGGGTCCTACGAGCAGTACTTC. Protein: CAWSVGGSYEQYF.

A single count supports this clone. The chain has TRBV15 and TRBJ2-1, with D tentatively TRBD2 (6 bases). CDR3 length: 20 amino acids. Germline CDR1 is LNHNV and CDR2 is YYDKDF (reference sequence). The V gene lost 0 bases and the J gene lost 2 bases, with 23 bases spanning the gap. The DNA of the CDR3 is TGTGCCACCAGCAGAGATGGCGGCGGGGTCGCAGTGCAGCCCTACAATGAGCAGTTCTTC. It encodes CATSRDGGGVAVQPYNEQFF.

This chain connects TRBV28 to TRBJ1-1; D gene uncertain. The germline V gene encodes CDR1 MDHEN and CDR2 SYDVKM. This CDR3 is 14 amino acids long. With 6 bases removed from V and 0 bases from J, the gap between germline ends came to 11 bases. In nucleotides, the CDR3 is TGTGCCAGCAGCGGGTTTAAGATGAACACTGAAGCTTTCTTT. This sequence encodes CASSGFKMNTEAFF.

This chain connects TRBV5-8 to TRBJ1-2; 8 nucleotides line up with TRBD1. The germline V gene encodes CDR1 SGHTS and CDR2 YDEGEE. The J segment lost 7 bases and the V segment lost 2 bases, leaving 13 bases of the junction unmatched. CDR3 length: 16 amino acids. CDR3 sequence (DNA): TGTGCCAGCAGCTTTAGGACAGGGCGACATGCCCTTGGCTACACCTTC. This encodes CASSFRTGRHALGYTF.

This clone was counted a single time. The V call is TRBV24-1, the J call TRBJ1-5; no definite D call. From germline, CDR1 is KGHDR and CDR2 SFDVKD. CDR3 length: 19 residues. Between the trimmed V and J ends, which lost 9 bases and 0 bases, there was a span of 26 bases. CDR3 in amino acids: CATEGPTEGGWYSNQPQHF. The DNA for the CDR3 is TGTGCCACCGAGGGCCCCACGGAGGGCGGGTGGTATAGCAATCAGCCCCAGCATTTT.

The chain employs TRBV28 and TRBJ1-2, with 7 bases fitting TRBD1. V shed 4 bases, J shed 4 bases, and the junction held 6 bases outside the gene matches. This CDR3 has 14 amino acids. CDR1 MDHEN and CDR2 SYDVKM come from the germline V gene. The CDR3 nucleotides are TGTGCCAGCAGTTCCGGACAGGCATCCTATGGCTACACCTTC. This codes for CASSSGQASYGYTF.

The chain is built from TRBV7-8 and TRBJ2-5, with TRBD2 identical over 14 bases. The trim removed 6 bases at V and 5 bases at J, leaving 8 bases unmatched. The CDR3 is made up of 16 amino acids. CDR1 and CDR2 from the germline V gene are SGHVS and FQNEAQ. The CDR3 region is CASSRLAGGPRETQYF. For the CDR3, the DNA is TGTGCCAGCAGTCGACTAGCGGGAGGGCCCCGGGAGACCCAGTACTTC.